This entry concerns a single T cell receptor (beta chain). Both about-4-week and about-12-week second-dose recipients were combined. The entry originates in a study of T cell responses to AZD1222 COVID-19 vaccine. The CDR3 is made up of 15 amino acids. With 2 bases clipped from V and 6 bases from J, the junction kept 4 bases outside the gene matches. Germline assignment: CDR1 MDHEN and CDR2 SYDVKM. The method was immunoSEQ multiplex PCR; TCRdb's version includes in-frame clones alone and lacks a portion of them. The sample records roughly 25,000 clones, approximately 90% being singletons. The sequence was collected from an adult who received the AZD1222 COVID-19 vaccine. The sample consisted of peripheral blood, taken 28 days after the second AZD1222 dose. V and J are TRBV28 and TRBJ1-4; 9 positions match TRBD1. In nucleotides, the CDR3 is TGTGCCAGCAGTTTACCCGGGACAGGGTATGAAAAACTGTTTTTT. Amino acid sequence: CASSLPGTGYEKLFF.